This T cell receptor beta chain was recorded in a study of blood T cell repertoires in COVID-19 (dated by TCRdb to about 2020). Background for the entire study: Samples from collaborators originated in the United States, Italy and Spain and spanned both the acute and convalescent phases of COVID-19. The prospective study material was composed of cDNA or gDNA derived from T cells, B-cell-depleted T cells, or PBMCs. Deeply sampled blood TCRbeta repertoires from subjects exposed to, actively infected with, or recovered from COVID-19 were included in the dataset. The repertoires were made available in a free public database intended to serve as a resource for research on the immune response to SARS-CoV-2. Samples came from the ongoing ImmuneRACE study (first 160 participants) plus 1,254 subjects from 6 global collaborators. The sample metadata nearly always contained a de-identified subject ID, COVID-19 status, age in years and sex. Where available, HLA class I and class II types were taken from metadata supplied by the sample provider and were not determined by assay-based typing.

In the prospective study, participants were roughly 18 to 90 years old, resided in about two dozen geographic areas of the United States, and were enrolled through a virtual design. To assign participants to cohorts, the prospective study relied on clinical history that participants themselves reported in a screening survey and a study questionnaire. ImmuneRACE Cohort 3 recovered participants were defined by two consecutive negative NP/OP PCR tests, healthcare professional clearance, or symptom resolution. In the prospective study, whole blood, serum and a nasopharyngeal or oropharyngeal swab were collected from each participant by mobile phlebotomists. Participants in the prospective study had the option to provide additional blood draws and questionnaires over a roughly 2-month period. Before DNA extraction, blood samples from the prospective study were shipped at room temperature or frozen.

Overall results and qualifications from the work: The amount of clinical and demographic metadata varied by source and participant and was provided uncurated.

From the cysteine up to the phenylalanine, the CDR3 has a length of 13 residues. CDR3 DNA only is kept here, 39 bases in frame from base 1. V is pared back by 1 base and J by 8 bases, with 8 bases lying between the germline termini. CDR1 and CDR2 are drawn from the germline V gene (reference sequence): LGHDT, YNNKEL. TCRbeta CDR3 regions were amplified from genomic DNA using the immunoSEQ Assay, a bias-controlled multiplex PCR. The authors' analysis ran thus. Within the assay, amplification of reference gene primers was used to estimate how many nucleated cells each sample contained. To quantify the absolute abundance of each unique TCRbeta CDR3 rearrangement, sequence reads were collapsed and filtered. For each sample, productive Simpson clonality was calculated as the square root of Simpson's diversity index over productive rearrangements. TCRdb retrieved this table from immuneACCESS and kept in-frame rearrangements only. Not all clones are present; in checked studies, unresolved V genes account for under half, and no reason is known for the remainder. From that table come the V and J calls and clone size; the DNA was used to work out D and trimming. The sample contains approximately 350,000 clones, roughly 87% of them found a single time. The ten largest clones capture 2.5% to 3% of the sample.

On this clone itself: Its antigen is unknown. No much larger clone exists at a distance of one base, and base qualities are not known.

The clonotype comes from a woman in her twenties or thirties who had recovered from COVID-19. The rearrangement joined TRBV3-1 (or the pseudogene TRBV3-2) to TRBJ1-4; the D gene lacks a confident call. The source material was PBMCs or T cells enriched from blood (not recorded which). The nucleotides read TGTGCCAGCAGCCAAGGGGGAGCCGAAAAACTGTTTTTT. It is translated as CASSQGGAEKLFF.